What follows are 32 T cell receptor beta chains derived from one specimen sequenced in a study of blood T cell repertoires in COVID-19. Some clones are missing from TCRdb's copy, which holds only in-frame ones; the method was immunoSEQ multiplex PCR. The sample includes 300,000 to 500,000 clones, 88% of them seen just once. Sequenced input: PBMCs or T cells enriched from blood (not recorded which). These receptors all come from a woman in her thirties or forties with acute COVID-19.

V is TRBV7-9 and J is TRBJ2-2; TRBD1 matches 10 bases. V shed 4 bases, J shed 6 bases, and the junction held 2 bases outside the gene matches. This CDR3 comprises 14 residues. Germline V gene lookup returns CDR1 SEHNR and CDR2 FQNEAQ (reference sequence). CDR3: CASSSDRGSGELFF. The DNA of the CDR3 is TGTGCCAGCAGCTCGGACAGGGGGTCCGGGGAGCTGTTTTTT.

The rearrangement links TRBV25-1 to TRBJ1-1; 7 positions match TRBD1. Germline V lookup: CDR1 MGHDK, CDR2 SYGVNS. The CDR3 runs to 15 residues. Trimming at V came to 5 bases and at J to 8 bases, leaving 14 bases not matched to a gene. The CDR3 loop is CASSPLGTASSEAFF. The CDR3, as DNA: TGTGCCAGCAGTCCCCTCGGGACAGCCTCCTCCGAAGCTTTCTTT.

This clone was observed once. This chain uses TRBV5-4 with TRBJ1-1; a possible D gene is TRBD1 (6 bases). The germline V gene encodes CDR1 SGHNT and CDR2 YYREEE (reference sequence). This CDR3 has 13 residues. Trimming left V 10 bases short and J 1 base short, with 14 bases between. CDR3 region: CACFGQKNTEAFF. CDR3 in DNA: TGTGCCTGTTTTGGACAGAAGAACACTGAAGCTTTCTTT.

The gene calls are TRBV7-9 and TRBJ2-7, with D possibly being TRBD2 (5 bases). V was trimmed by 11 bases and J by 0 bases, leaving 17 bases between them. Looked up from germline, CDR1 is SEHNR and CDR2 is FQNEAQ (reference sequence). The CDR3 consists of 14 residues. The chain's CDR3 is CASSEGGSSYEQYF. The DNA for the CDR3 is TGTGCCTCATCAGAGGGCGGTAGCTCCTACGAGCAGTACTTC.

The chain is built from TRBV18 and TRBJ2-3; TRBD2 might be the D (6 bases). The germline V gene encodes CDR1 KGHSH and CDR2 LQKENI. V was trimmed by 6 bases and J by 1 base, leaving 14 bases between them. The CDR3 length is 15 residues. The CDR3 DNA reads TGTGCCAGCTCGTCGGGATCGGGAGGCACAGATACGCAGTATTTT. Encoded protein: CASSSGSGGTDTQYF.

The chain recombines TRBV7-9 with TRBJ2-1; 9 bases align to TRBD2. The CDR3 has 15 residues. Germline trimming cut 3 bases from V and 10 bases from J; bases unmatched to any gene: 10. Germline CDR1 is SEHNR and CDR2 is FQNEAQ (reference sequence). This CDR3 reads CASSFGDSGGREQFF. The CDR3 region has the DNA TGTGCCAGCAGCTTCGGCGATAGCGGGGGCCGGGAGCAGTTCTTC.

V is TRBV6-1 and J is TRBJ1-1; D unclear. Trimming left V 2 bases short and J 10 bases short, with 5 bases between. The CDR3 length is 10 residues. Germline V CDR1 and CDR2: MNHNS, SASEGT. In DNA form, the CDR3 reads TGTGCCAGCAGTGAAAGAGGAGCTTTCTTT. Residues: CASSERGAFF.

The V and J genes are TRBV5-6 and TRBJ2-7, with D maybe TRBD2 (5 bases). This CDR3 has 15 residues. Germline loops: CDR1 SGHDT, CDR2 YYEEEE. Trimming left V 4 bases short and J 2 bases short, with 16 bases between. CDR3 in amino acids: CASSRPETGTYEQYF. The CDR3 region has the DNA TGTGCCAGCAGCCGGCCGGAGACGGGGACCTACGAGCAGTACTTC.

This clone has more than one count but fewer than ten. This chain links TRBV6-5 with TRBJ1-5; 9 nucleotides match TRBD1. The CDR3 contains 14 residues. J lost 4 bases, V lost 6 bases, and 4 bases had no gene match. Per the germline V gene, CDR1 is MNHEY and CDR2 is SVGAGI. CDR3 DNA: TGTGCCAGCAGACGCGACAGGGGGAATCAGCCCCAGCATTTT. Its translation is CASRRDRGNQPQHF.

The J gene is TRBJ2-2, the V gene TRBV7-9; D unresolved. Trimming stripped 1 base from V and 4 bases from J, with 10 bases between. Per germline, CDR1 SEHNR and CDR2 FQNEAQ (reference sequence). The CDR3 loop spans 15 amino acids. The CDR3 DNA reads TGTGCCAGCAGCTTAGACTCGGCAGGCACCGGGGAGCTGTTTTTT. Amino acids: CASSLDSAGTGELFF. The variable domain in full, with the rest retrieved from reference TRBV7-9 and TRBJ2-2, is DTGVSQNPRHKITKRGQNVTFRCDPISEHNRLYWYRQTLGQGPEFLTYFQNEAQLEKSRLLSDRFSAERPKGSFSTLEIQRTEQGDSAMYLCASSLDSAGTGELFFGEGSRLTVL.

This chain links TRBV14 with TRBJ2-3; 8 nucleotides line up with TRBD2. V shed 0 bases, J shed 5 bases, and the junction held 7 bases outside the gene matches. CDR1 and CDR2 (germline): SGHDN, FVKESK. This CDR3 comprises 16 residues. The CDR3 coding sequence is TGTGCCAGCAGCCAAGATTCGAGTCGGGAGGGAGATACGCAGTATTTT. Its translation: CASSQDSSREGDTQYF.

This clone came up a few times. The V and J genes are TRBV19 and TRBJ1-1; D is perhaps TRBD1 (5 bases). Germline CDR1 is LNHDA and CDR2 is SQIVND (reference sequence). V was trimmed by 7 bases and J by 11 bases, leaving 11 bases between them. The CDR3 is made up of 10 amino acids. The CDR3 spells CASIGRAAFF. DNA for the CDR3: TGTGCCAGTATCGGCAGGGCTGCTTTCTTT.

This chain uses TRBV4-1 with TRBJ2-1; possibly TRBD2 for D (5 bases). The V gene's germline CDR1 is MGHRA and CDR2 YSYEKL. The CDR3 is 15 amino acids. Trimming removed 4 bases from V and 4 bases from J, with 14 bases in between. This CDR3 reads CASSPLGLAYNEQFF. In DNA form, the CDR3 reads TGCGCCAGCAGCCCTCTTGGCTTAGCGTACAATGAGCAGTTCTTC.

V usage is TRBV5-1 and J usage is TRBJ2-6, with 11 bases lining up with TRBD1. The V gene end was trimmed by 4 bases and the J gene end by 0 bases; junction bases not matched to a gene: 3. Germline V gene lookup returns CDR1 SGHRS and CDR2 YFSETQ. The CDR3 runs to 17 residues. CDR3 nucleotide sequence: TGCGCCAGCAGCGGACAGGGGGCGGTCTCTGGGGCCAACGTCCTGACTTTC. Protein product: CASSGQGAVSGANVLTF.

The V gene is TRBV7-6, the J gene TRBJ1-6, with TRBD1 matching 8 bases. After removal of 2 bases from V and 5 bases from J, the junction contained 8 bases not matched to a gene. CDR3 length: 17 residues. Germline V gene sequence: CDR1 SGHVS, CDR2 FNYEAQ. The CDR3 DNA is TGTGCCAGCAGCTTATACCCGACAGGGGACCATAATTCACCCCTCCACTTT. It is translated as CASSLYPTGDHNSPLHF.

This rearrangement joins TRBV5-1 to TRBJ2-7, with D possibly being TRBD2 (5 bases). In germline, CDR1 is SGHRS, CDR2 YFSETQ. V lost 1 base, J lost 3 bases, and 5 bases lay in between. The CDR3 contains 12 residues. The CDR3 protein is CASSLTSYEQYF. In DNA, the CDR3 is TGCGCCAGCAGCTTGACTAGCTACGAGCAGTACTTC.

The chain carries TRBV2 and TRBJ1-1, with D unclear. Trimming shortened V by 5 bases and J by 6 bases, and 7 bases separated the two germline ends. Germline CDR1 SNHLY, CDR2 FYNNEI. The CDR3 covers 11 residues. CDR3 DNA: TGTGCCAGCAGTCCCCCTCCTGAAGCTTTCTTT. Translated: CASSPPPEAFF. Looking up the rest from reference TRBV2 and TRBJ1-1 gives the full variable domain: EPEVTQTPSHQVTQMGQEVILRCVPISNHLYFYWYRQILGQKVEFLVSFYNNEISEKSEIFDDQFSVERPDGSNFTLKIRSTKLEDSAMYFCASSPPPEAFFGQGTRLTVV.

This chain links TRBV25-1 with TRBJ2-1; TRBD2 aligns across 8 bases. Germline V gene sequence: CDR1 MGHDK, CDR2 SYGVNS. This CDR3 spans 15 amino acids. The V and J ends lost 1 base and 8 bases, in that order; junction bases with no gene match: 7. This CDR3 is CASSELRGGFDEQFF. The CDR3 nucleotides read TGTGCCAGCAGTGAATTACGGGGGGGTTTCGATGAGCAGTTCTTC.

The V gene is TRBV27, the J gene TRBJ2-1; D may be TRBD1 (6 bases). CDR1 and CDR2 from the germline V gene are MNHEY and SMNVEV (reference sequence). V lost 5 bases to trimming and J lost 5 bases, with 7 bases between them. The CDR3 runs 12 residues. The CDR3 region has the DNA TGTGCCAGCAGTCACAGGGACAATGAGCAGTTCTTC. Its translation: CASSHRDNEQFF.

The V gene is TRBV9, the J gene TRBJ1-6; 8 nucleotides match TRBD1. In germline, CDR1 is SGDLS, CDR2 YYNGEE. After removal of 3 bases from V and 8 bases from J, the junction contained 10 bases not matched to a gene. The length of the CDR3 is 16 residues. The CDR3 region has the DNA TGTGCCAGCAGCGACGAGACAGGGGTTATGGATTCACCCCTCCACTTT. Translated, it gives CASSDETGVMDSPLHF.

The chain couples TRBV6-5 to TRBJ1-1, with 9 positions matching TRBD1. J was trimmed by 5 bases and V by 6 bases; bases with no gene match: 4. The CDR3 runs 13 residues. Germline CDR1 and CDR2: MNHEY and SVGAGI. As DNA, the CDR3 is TGTGCCAGCAGGAGGGACAGGGAGACTGAAGCTTTCTTT. Translation: CASRRDRETEAFF.

Only one count was recorded for this clone. CDR3 nucleotide sequence: TGCGCCAGCAGGTTACAGCCGAACACTGAAGCTTTCTTT. Translating it yields CASRLQPNTEAFF. This chain connects TRBV5-1 to TRBJ1-1; no definite D call. Germline CDR1 is SGHRS and CDR2 is YFSETQ. This CDR3 spans 13 amino acids. V gave up 5 bases and J gave up 1 base, with 9 bases separating them.

The rearrangement links TRBV7-9 to TRBJ1-2; 11 bases fit TRBD1. V lost 5 bases to trimming and J lost 3 bases; unmatched junction nucleotides: 2. CDR1 and CDR2 (germline): SEHNR, FQNEAQ (reference sequence). The CDR3 is made up of 14 amino acids. The CDR3 reads CASSAGQGDYGYTF. The DNA for the CDR3 is TGTGCCAGCAGCGCGGGACAGGGGGACTATGGCTACACCTTC.

This chain joins TRBV5-6 and TRBJ2-7, with 8 bases fitting TRBD2. With 5 bases clipped from V and 6 bases from J, the junction kept 10 bases outside the gene matches. Germline V gives CDR1 SGHDT, CDR2 YYEEEE. The CDR3 is 14 residues long. The CDR3: CASRRLPREGEQYF. In DNA, the CDR3 is TGTGCCAGCAGGCGCCTACCCCGGGAGGGCGAGCAGTACTTC.

The chain recombines TRBV29-1 with TRBJ1-1; TRBD1 matches at 8 bases. V shed 5 bases and J 3 bases; nucleotides not matched to a gene: 14. Germline assignment: CDR1 SQVTM and CDR2 ANQGSEA. The CDR3 spans 16 residues. CDR3 DNA: TGCAGCGTTCACAGACAGGGGCTACGGGTTGACACTGAAGCTTTCTTT. This sequence encodes CSVHRQGLRVDTEAFF.

The chain recombines TRBV5-1 with TRBJ1-6; D perhaps matches TRBD1 (5 bases). The CDR3 has 14 residues. Trimming took 2 bases from V and 5 from J, leaving 8 bases between them. Germline V gives CDR1 SGHRS, CDR2 YFSETQ. The CDR3 DNA follows: TGCGCCAGCAGCTTTGAAGGGGATAATTCACCCCTCCACTTT. This translates into CASSFEGDNSPLHF.

This rearrangement joins TRBV3-1 (or the pseudogene TRBV3-2) to TRBJ2-2; 15 nucleotides agree with TRBD2. Per the germline V gene, CDR1 is LGHDT and CDR2 is YNNKEL (reference sequence). The V gene end was trimmed by 4 bases and the J gene end by 1 base; junction bases not matched to a gene: 4. The CDR3 is made up of 18 amino acids. The CDR3, as DNA: TGTGCCAGCAGCCCCGGGACTAGCGGGGGGCTGAACACCGGGGAGCTGTTTTTT. Protein sequence: CASSPGTSGGLNTGELFF.

With respect to this clone: Within the sample, other DNA sequences also encode this same CDR3. This chain uses TRBV5-1 with TRBJ1-1, with D perhaps TRBD1 (6 bases). Per the germline V gene, CDR1 is SGHRS and CDR2 is YFSETQ. The CDR3 sequence is 13 residues long. With 4 bases removed from V and 5 bases from J, the gap between germline ends came to 12 bases. The CDR3 sequence: CASSLRGETEAFF. CDR3 nucleotides: TGCGCCAGCAGCCTCAGGGGTGAGACTGAAGCTTTCTTT.

J is TRBJ1-6 and V is TRBV5-1, with a tentative D call TRBD1 (6 bases). Germline CDR1 reads SGHRS; CDR2 reads YFSETQ. The V gene lost 2 bases and the J gene lost 10 bases, with 16 bases spanning the gap. The CDR3 spans 15 residues. In nucleotides, the CDR3 is TGCGCCAGCAGCTTTAGCGGGGGCAGGGACTCACCCCTCCACTTT. Residues: CASSFSGGRDSPLHF.

The chain couples TRBV9 to TRBJ2-1; 13 nucleotides agree with TRBD2. The CDR3 has 16 residues. CDR1 SGDLS and CDR2 YYNGEE come from the germline V gene. The V gene end was trimmed by 0 bases and the J gene end by 10 bases; junction bases not matched to a gene: 7. The CDR3 coding sequence is TGTGCCAGCAGCGTAGCGGGGACTAGCGGGACGGAAGAGCAGTTCTTC. As protein: CASSVAGTSGTEEQFF.

The chain couples TRBV5-1 to TRBJ2-5; 7 nucleotides agree with TRBD2. V lost 2 bases to trimming and J lost 2 bases; unmatched junction nucleotides: 9. This CDR3 comprises 16 residues. The germline V gene has CDR1 SGHRS and CDR2 YFSETQ. The DNA of the CDR3 is TGCGCCAGCAGCTTCGGGCTAGCGGAGTCACAAGAGACCCAGTACTTC. Translation: CASSFGLAESQETQYF. Full variable domain (rest looked up from reference TRBV5-1 and TRBJ2-5): KAGVTQTPRYLIKTRGQQVTLSCSPISGHRSVSWYQQTPGQGLQFLFEYFSETQRNKGNFPGRFSGRQFSNSRSEMNVSTLELGDSALYLCASSFGLAESQETQYFGPGTRLLVL.

This clone was recorded a few times. The rearrangement uses TRBV19 and TRBJ1-3, with no clear D. CDR1 is LNHDA, CDR2 SQIVND, per germline (reference sequence). Trimming took 9 bases from V and 4 from J, leaving 19 bases between them. CDR3 length: 15 amino acids. In DNA, the CDR3 is TGTGCCAGCTTGGGCCCCTCTTCGTGGGGAAACACCATATATTTT. The encoded protein is CASLGPSSWGNTIYF.